These T cell receptor beta chains were read from a single sample in a study of cytomegalovirus exposure and HLA in healthy donors. Libraries were prepared by immunoSEQ multiplex PCR; TCRdb keeps only in-frame clonotypes and omits some of them. This specimen shows approximately 71,000 clones; the ten leading clones hold approximately 3.8%. The specimen sequenced was PBMCs. These receptor sequences come from a female donor in good health and CMV-seropositive. Each CDR3 is given with its conserved first and last residue. A D gene is named only where the DNA matches it firmly. Size tells how often a clone was seen (once, few, many) or the class of an expanded clone, and some rows leave it out.

J gene: TRBJ2-7; D gene: TRBD1; CDR3 length: 16; V gene: TRBV6-5; clone size: -; CDR3 protein: CASSWGNRGPTYEQYF; CDR3 DNA: TGTGCCAGCAGTTGGGGGAACAGGGGGCCCACCTACGAGCAGTACTTC
J gene: TRBJ2-3; D gene: -; CDR3 length: 14; V gene: TRBV19; clone size: -; CDR3 protein: CASNEDRNTDTQYF; CDR3 DNA: TGTGCCAGTAATGAAGACAGGAACACAGATACGCAGTATTTT
J gene: TRBJ1-2; D gene: -; CDR3 length: 15; V gene: TRBV29-1; clone size: -; CDR3 protein: CSVLGVEGFNYGYTF; CDR3 DNA: TGCAGCGTTCTCGGGGTGGAGGGTTTTAACTATGGCTACACCTTC
J gene: TRBJ2-7; D gene: TRBD1; CDR3 length: 14; V gene: TRBV6-5; clone size: -; CDR3 protein: CASSPTGTDYEQYF; CDR3 DNA: TGTGCCAGCAGTCCAACAGGGACAGACTACGAGCAGTACTTC
J gene: TRBJ2-7; D gene: -; CDR3 length: 16; V gene: TRBV6-5; clone size: -; CDR3 protein: CASSYSLYPSAYEQYF; CDR3 DNA: TGTGCCAGCAGTTACTCCCTATACCCTAGCGCCTACGAGCAGTACTTC
J gene: TRBJ1-3; D gene: TRBD1; CDR3 length: 15; V gene: TRBV5-1; clone size: -; CDR3 protein: CASSLGDRDRNTIYF; CDR3 DNA: TGCGCCAGCAGCTTGGGGGACAGGGATAGAAACACCATATATTTT
J gene: TRBJ2-7; D gene: -; CDR3 length: 15; V gene: TRBV6-1; clone size: -; CDR3 protein: CASSPTFREAYEQYF; CDR3 DNA: TGTGCCAGCAGTCCCACCTTCCGGGAAGCCTACGAGCAGTACTTC
J gene: TRBJ1-1; D gene: TRBD1; CDR3 length: 17; V gene: TRBV18; clone size: -; CDR3 protein: CASSPVQRDRGNTEAFF; CDR3 DNA: TGTGCCAGCTCACCAGTTCAGCGGGACAGGGGAAACACTGAAGCTTTCTTT
J gene: TRBJ1-5; D gene: -; CDR3 length: 13; V gene: TRBV27; clone size: -; CDR3 protein: CASSLPGNQPQHF; CDR3 DNA: TGTGCCAGCAGTTTACCTGGCAATCAGCCCCAGCATTTT
J gene: TRBJ2-7; D gene: -; CDR3 length: 16; V gene: TRBV18; clone size: -; CDR3 protein: CASSPLMAGTTYEQYF; CDR3 DNA: TGTGCCAGCTCACCACTTATGGCGGGCACTACCTACGAGCAGTACTTC
J gene: TRBJ1-1; D gene: -; CDR3 length: 14; V gene: TRBV18; clone size: -; CDR3 protein: CASSPVQHNTEAFF; CDR3 DNA: TGTGCCAGCTCACCAGTCCAACATAACACTGAAGCTTTCTTT
J gene: TRBJ2-3; D gene: TRBD1; CDR3 length: 15; V gene: TRBV18; clone size: -; CDR3 protein: CASSAQGARTDTQYF; CDR3 DNA: TGTGCCAGCTCTGCACAGGGGGCTCGGACAGATACGCAGTATTTT
J gene: TRBJ2-7; D gene: TRBD1; CDR3 length: 14; V gene: TRBV7-9; clone size: -; CDR3 protein: CASSRRQGANEQYF; CDR3 DNA: TGTGCCAGCAGCCGGAGACAGGGTGCCAACGAGCAGTACTTC
J gene: TRBJ1-1; D gene: -; CDR3 length: 13; V gene: TRBV29-1; clone size: medium-sized; CDR3 protein: CSARLQENTEAFF; CDR3 DNA: TGCAGCGCTCGATTACAGGAGAACACTGAAGCTTTCTTT
J gene: TRBJ2-7; D gene: -; CDR3 length: 15; V gene: TRBV5-1; clone size: -; CDR3 protein: CASSPTAGPSYEQYF; CDR3 DNA: TGCGCCAGCAGCCCGACGGCAGGGCCTTCCTACGAGCAGTACTTC
J gene: TRBJ1-1; D gene: TRBD1; CDR3 length: 14; V gene: TRBV28; clone size: -; CDR3 protein: CASSPYQGDTEAFF; CDR3 DNA: TGTGCCAGCAGTCCTTATCAGGGGGACACTGAAGCTTTCTTT
J gene: TRBJ1-2; D gene: -; CDR3 length: 14; V gene: TRBV6-1; clone size: -; CDR3 protein: CATLGQGSNYGYTF; CDR3 DNA: TGTGCCACCTTGGGGCAGGGGAGTAACTATGGCTACACCTTC
J gene: TRBJ1-6; D gene: -; CDR3 length: 12; V gene: TRBV11-2; clone size: -; CDR3 protein: CASSFTSSPLHF; CDR3 DNA: TGTGCCAGCAGCTTTACCAGTTCACCCCTCCACTTT
J gene: TRBJ1-2; D gene: -; CDR3 length: 16; V gene: TRBV18; clone size: -; CDR3 protein: CASAQSAEGTNYGYTF; CDR3 DNA: TGTGCCAGCGCACAAAGTGCTGAGGGCACTAACTATGGCTACACCTTC
J gene: TRBJ2-7; D gene: TRBD1; CDR3 length: 13; V gene: TRBV19; clone size: -; CDR3 protein: CASSEGAAYEQYF; CDR3 DNA: TGTGCCAGTAGTGAGGGGGCCGCTTACGAGCAGTACTTC
J gene: TRBJ1-1; D gene: TRBD1; CDR3 length: 14; V gene: TRBV5-6; clone size: -; CDR3 protein: CASSPGQGFPEAFF; CDR3 DNA: TGTGCCAGCAGCCCGGGACAGGGGTTCCCTGAAGCTTTCTTT
J gene: TRBJ2-7; D gene: -; CDR3 length: 12; V gene: TRBV6-6; clone size: -; CDR3 protein: CASSFTGIEQYF; CDR3 DNA: TGTGCCAGCAGTTTTACAGGGATCGAGCAGTACTTC
J gene: TRBJ2-3; D gene: -; CDR3 length: 15; V gene: TRBV11-2; clone size: -; CDR3 protein: CASSSLAVGTDTQYF; CDR3 DNA: TGTGCCAGCAGCTCATTGGCGGTCGGCACAGATACGCAGTATTTT
J gene: TRBJ2-7; D gene: -; CDR3 length: 15; V gene: TRBV9; clone size: -; CDR3 protein: CASSVAEGRSYEQYF; CDR3 DNA: TGTGCCAGCAGCGTAGCTGAAGGGAGATCCTACGAGCAGTACTTC
J gene: TRBJ2-2; D gene: -; CDR3 length: 15; V gene: TRBV25-1; clone size: -; CDR3 protein: CASSEYKGDTGELFF; CDR3 DNA: TGTGCCAGCAGTGAATATAAGGGAGACACCGGGGAGCTGTTTTTT
J gene: TRBJ2-5; D gene: -; CDR3 length: 15; V gene: TRBV18; clone size: -; CDR3 protein: CASSPLFGGAETQYF; CDR3 DNA: TGTGCCAGCTCACCACTATTTGGGGGGGCAGAGACCCAGTACTTC
J gene: TRBJ2-7; D gene: TRBD2; CDR3 length: 15; V gene: TRBV11-2; clone size: -; CDR3 protein: CASSRAAGVGYEQYF; CDR3 DNA: TGTGCCAGCAGCCGGGCCGCGGGAGTCGGCTACGAGCAGTACTTC
J gene: TRBJ2-7; D gene: -; CDR3 length: 12; V gene: TRBV2; clone size: -; CDR3 protein: CASSLLFSEQYF; CDR3 DNA: TGTGCCAGCAGTCTACTATTTAGCGAGCAGTACTTC
J gene: TRBJ2-7; D gene: -; CDR3 length: 14; V gene: TRBV14; clone size: -; CDR3 protein: CASSRSGQTYEQYF; CDR3 DNA: TGTGCCAGCAGCCGAAGTGGACAGACCTACGAGCAGTACTTC
J gene: TRBJ2-1; D gene: TRBD2; CDR3 length: 15; V gene: TRBV29-1; clone size: -; CDR3 protein: CSVSGTSGRYNEQFF; CDR3 DNA: TGCAGCGTCTCCGGGACTAGCGGGAGGTACAATGAGCAGTTCTTC
J gene: TRBJ2-1; D gene: TRBD2; CDR3 length: 14; V gene: TRBV7-9; clone size: -; CDR3 protein: CASSLLAAPNEQFF; CDR3 DNA: TGTGCCAGCAGCTTACTAGCGGCCCCGAATGAGCAGTTCTTC
J gene: TRBJ2-7; D gene: -; CDR3 length: 13; V gene: TRBV5-1; clone size: -; CDR3 protein: CASREPSSYEQYF; CDR3 DNA: TGCGCCAGCAGAGAACCCAGCTCCTACGAGCAGTACTTC
J gene: TRBJ1-5; D gene: -; CDR3 length: 18; V gene: TRBV28; clone size: -; CDR3 protein: CASSWMGLQVFSNQPQHF; CDR3 DNA: TGTGCCAGCAGTTGGATGGGACTTCAAGTGTTTAGTAATCAGCCCCAGCATTTT
J gene: TRBJ2-7; D gene: -; CDR3 length: 15; V gene: TRBV27; clone size: -; CDR3 protein: CASSLHRPSSYEQYF; CDR3 DNA: TGTGCCAGCAGTTTACACAGACCCAGCTCCTACGAGCAGTACTTC
J gene: TRBJ2-1; D gene: -; CDR3 length: 15; V gene: TRBV29-1; clone size: -; CDR3 protein: CSVEGIGQSYNEQFF; CDR3 DNA: TGCAGCGTTGAGGGAATAGGACAATCCTACAATGAGCAGTTCTTC
J gene: TRBJ2-5; D gene: TRBD2; CDR3 length: 15; V gene: TRBV10-3; clone size: -; CDR3 protein: CAISETTSGRETQYF; CDR3 DNA: TGTGCCATCAGTGAGACGACGAGCGGGAGGGAGACCCAGTACTTC
J gene: TRBJ2-7; D gene: -; CDR3 length: 14; V gene: TRBV18; clone size: -; CDR3 protein: CASSPRAGDHEQYF; CDR3 DNA: TGTGCCAGCTCACCACGGGCAGGGGACCACGAGCAGTACTTC
J gene: TRBJ2-5; D gene: -; CDR3 length: 13; V gene: TRBV6-6; clone size: -; CDR3 protein: CASKRPSQETQYF; CDR3 DNA: TGTGCCAGCAAGCGACCCAGCCAAGAGACCCAGTACTTC
J gene: TRBJ2-3; D gene: -; CDR3 length: 15; V gene: TRBV18; clone size: -; CDR3 protein: CASSLWGQYTDTQYF; CDR3 DNA: TGTGCCAGCTCCTTATGGGGGCAGTACACAGATACGCAGTATTTT
J gene: TRBJ2-3; D gene: TRBD2; CDR3 length: 16; V gene: TRBV14; clone size: -; CDR3 protein: CASSQDALAGLDTQYF; CDR3 DNA: TGTGCCAGCAGCCAAGATGCCCTAGCGGGATTAGATACGCAGTATTTT
J gene: TRBJ2-7; D gene: -; CDR3 length: 13; V gene: TRBV28; clone size: -; CDR3 protein: CASSPRQVYEQYF; CDR3 DNA: TGTGCCAGCAGCCCAAGACAGGTCTACGAGCAGTACTTC
J gene: TRBJ2-3; D gene: TRBD2; CDR3 length: 17; V gene: TRBV12-5; clone size: -; CDR3 protein: CASGLVPLAGGTDTQYF; CDR3 DNA: TGTGCTAGTGGTTTGGTACCACTAGCGGGGGGCACAGATACGCAGTATTTT
J gene: TRBJ2-2; D gene: -; CDR3 length: 12; V gene: TRBV5-1; clone size: -; CDR3 protein: CASSLAVGELFF; CDR3 DNA: TGCGCCAGCAGCTTGGCCGTCGGGGAGCTGTTTTTT
J gene: TRBJ2-7; D gene: TRBD2; CDR3 length: 16; V gene: TRBV6-5; clone size: -; CDR3 protein: CASSFGTSGEGYEQYF; CDR3 DNA: TGTGCCAGCAGTTTCGGGACTAGCGGGGAGGGGTACGAGCAGTACTTC
J gene: TRBJ2-2; D gene: -; CDR3 length: 16; V gene: TRBV6-1; clone size: -; CDR3 protein: CASSGGTVANTGELFF; CDR3 DNA: TGTGCCAGCAGTGGCGGGACGGTCGCGAACACCGGGGAGCTGTTTTTT
J gene: TRBJ2-1; D gene: TRBD1; CDR3 length: 15; V gene: TRBV11-2; clone size: -; CDR3 protein: CASSLRDSPYNEQFF; CDR3 DNA: TGTGCCAGCAGCCTCCGGGACAGTCCCTACAATGAGCAGTTCTTC
J gene: TRBJ2-3; D gene: TRBD2; CDR3 length: 17; V gene: TRBV27; clone size: -; CDR3 protein: CASSLLGTSGSTDTQYF; CDR3 DNA: TGTGCCAGCAGTTTATTGGGTACTAGCGGGAGCACAGATACGCAGTATTTT
J gene: TRBJ1-1; D gene: TRBD1; CDR3 length: 13; V gene: TRBV19; clone size: -; CDR3 protein: CASSMYRGAEAFF; CDR3 DNA: TGTGCCAGTAGTATGTACAGGGGGGCTGAAGCTTTCTTT
J gene: TRBJ2-1; D gene: -; CDR3 length: 13; V gene: TRBV19; clone size: -; CDR3 protein: CASRTRQYNEQFF; CDR3 DNA: TGTGCCAGTAGAACTCGACAGTACAATGAGCAGTTCTTC
J gene: TRBJ2-2; D gene: -; CDR3 length: 16; V gene: TRBV4-1; clone size: -; CDR3 protein: CASSQVARDGTGELFF; CDR3 DNA: TGCGCCAGCAGCCAAGTAGCGCGAGATGGCACCGGGGAGCTGTTTTTT
J gene: TRBJ2-7; D gene: TRBD2; CDR3 length: 16; V gene: TRBV18; clone size: -; CDR3 protein: CASSRGLAGGPYEQYF; CDR3 DNA: TGTGCCAGCTCCCGAGGACTAGCGGGAGGGCCGTACGAGCAGTACTTC
J gene: TRBJ2-5; D gene: TRBD2; CDR3 length: 13; V gene: TRBV25-1; clone size: -; CDR3 protein: CASTGLAEETQYF; CDR3 DNA: TGTGCCAGCACCGGACTAGCGGAGGAGACCCAGTACTTC
J gene: TRBJ1-2; D gene: -; CDR3 length: 15; V gene: TRBV7-6; clone size: -; CDR3 protein: CASSLVAGVDYGYTF; CDR3 DNA: TGTGCCAGCAGCTTAGTGGCGGGGGTGGACTATGGCTACACCTTC
J gene: TRBJ1-5; D gene: -; CDR3 length: 15; V gene: TRBV2; clone size: -; CDR3 protein: CASSVEGVGNQPQHF; CDR3 DNA: TGTGCCAGCAGTGTAGAGGGCGTGGGTAATCAGCCCCAGCATTTT
J gene: TRBJ2-5; D gene: TRBD2; CDR3 length: 15; V gene: TRBV19; clone size: -; CDR3 protein: CASSRIAGGGETQYF; CDR3 DNA: TGTGCCAGTAGTAGAATAGCGGGAGGAGGTGAGACCCAGTACTTC
J gene: TRBJ2-7; D gene: TRBD2; CDR3 length: 15; V gene: TRBV18; clone size: -; CDR3 protein: CASSPPGLAEYEQYF; CDR3 DNA: TGTGCCAGCTCACCCCCGGGACTAGCGGAATACGAGCAGTACTTC
J gene: TRBJ1-4; D gene: TRBD1; CDR3 length: 14; V gene: TRBV7-9; clone size: -; CDR3 protein: CASSLRQGDEKLFF; CDR3 DNA: TGTGCCAGCAGCTTAAGGCAGGGGGATGAAAAACTGTTTTTT